The rows below give T cell receptor beta chains drawn from one sample of a study of blood T cell repertoires in COVID-19. TCRdb's table, derived via immunoSEQ multiplex PCR, lists solely in-frame clones and lacks some. In the table there are 150,000 to 160,000 clones, roughly nine tenths of which are singletons. Material for sequencing was peripheral blood. These receptors were taken from an older woman with acute or convalescent COVID-19. Each CDR3 is given with its conserved first and last residue. A D gene is named only where the DNA matches it firmly. Size is omitted from some rows. Given values are once, few, many or a class for expanded clones.

>TRBJ1-5|TRBD1|-|TRBV5-8
TGTGCCAGCAGCTCCGGGACAGGGAATCAGCCCCAGCATTTT
CASSSGTGNQPQHF
>TRBJ1-2|-|once|TRBV4-1
TGCGCCAGCAGCCAAGATGGCGGTCGCTTAGCCTTC
CASSQDGGRLAF
>TRBJ2-1|-|-|TRBV10-3
TGTGCCATCAGGGGCCCAGTCGACAATGAGCAGTTCTTC
CAIRGPVDNEQFF
>TRBJ1-2|TRBD1|-|TRBV10-3
TGTGCCATCAGTTTTACAGGGGCGGGGTATGGCTACACCTTC
CAISFTGAGYGYTF
>TRBJ1-1|TRBD1|-|TRBV5-6
TGTGCCAGCAGCTCTCTGGGACAGGGGGCCTCTGAAGCTTTCTTT
CASSSLGQGASEAFF
>TRBJ1-5|-|-|TRBV12-3/TRBV12-4
TGTGCCAGCAGTTTTAGGAGAATTGAGCCCCAGCATTTT
CASSFRRIEPQHF
>TRBJ1-2|-|-|TRBV11-2
TGTGCCAGCAGCTTAGCCGGTTCCCCGGGAGGCTACACCTTC
CASSLAGSPGGYTF
>TRBJ1-2|-|-|TRBV11-2
TGTGCCAGCAGCGCATTGCCGGGTGGCTACACCTTC
CASSALPGGYTF
>TRBJ1-6|TRBD1|-|TRBV30
TGTGCCTGGAGTGTACGGGACAGGGAGAATTCACCCCTCCACTTT
CAWSVRDRENSPLHF
>TRBJ1-1|-|-|TRBV7-8
TGTGCCAGCAGCTCGGGGGGGCATATGGCTTTCTTT
CASSSGGHMAFF
>TRBJ2-2|TRBD1|-|TRBV6-2/TRBV6-3
TGTGCCAGCAGCCGGACAGGGAGTGACACCGGGGAGCTGTTTTTT
CASSRTGSDTGELFF
>TRBJ2-1|-|few|TRBV19
TGTGCCAGTAGTATTATGGCTAGCCGGGCCCTAAATGAGCAGTTCTTC
CASSIMASRALNEQFF
>TRBJ1-2|-|-|TRBV28
TGTGCCAGCTCTCTCAGCTATGGCTACACCTTC
CASSLSYGYTF
>TRBJ1-1|TRBD1|-|TRBV18
TGTGCCAGCTCACCAGGACAGGGTGGCACTGAAGCTTTCTTT
CASSPGQGGTEAFF
>TRBJ1-2|-|-|TRBV6-2/TRBV6-3
TGTGCCAGCAGTTACCTCCTTCAGGGCTACACCTTC
CASSYLLQGYTF
>TRBJ1-2|TRBD1|-|TRBV6-5
TGTGCCAACAGCCGCCATAGCGACAGGGGAGATGGCTACACCTTC
CANSRHSDRGDGYTF
>TRBJ2-2|-|-|TRBV6-2/TRBV6-3
TGTGCCAGCAGTCGGTGGGACTTCACCGGGGAGCTGTTTTTT
CASSRWDFTGELFF
>TRBJ1-2|TRBD1|-|TRBV27
TGTGCCAGCAGTTTCCACGGCGCAGGGGGCAACTATGGCTACACCTTC
CASSFHGAGGNYGYTF
>TRBJ2-2|-|-|TRBV2
TGTGCCAGCAGTTGGGCCGCGAACACCGGGGAGCTGTTTTTT
CASSWAANTGELFF
>TRBJ1-1|-|-|TRBV6-2/TRBV6-3
TGTGCCAGCAGTTACAAAGGGGCGCAAGCTTTCTTT
CASSYKGAQAFF
>TRBJ1-2|-|-|TRBV7-8
TGTGCCAGCAGCTTCGGCTCAGGGTTTGGCTACACCTTC
CASSFGSGFGYTF
>TRBJ1-1|-|few|TRBV10-3
TGTGCCATTGCTTTAACGGAATTTAATACAGGGCCCGACTGGACTGAAGCTTTCTTT
CAIALTEFNTGPDWTEAFF
>TRBJ1-1|-|-|TRBV6-2/TRBV6-3
TGTGCCAGCAGCAGACAGTACACTGAAGCTTTCTTT
CASSRQYTEAFF
>TRBJ2-2|-|-|TRBV28
TGTGCCAGCAGCCCGACTTCTCCCCCGAACACCGGGGAGCTGTTTTTT
CASSPTSPPNTGELFF
>TRBJ2-5|-|-|TRBV12-5
TGTGCTAGTGGTTTGGTCGCCGAGGCCAAGGCGTTACAAGAGACCCAGTACTTC
CASGLVAEAKALQETQYF
>TRBJ1-5|-|few|TRBV6-2/TRBV6-3
TGTGCCAGCAGTGCCGGACACAATAGCAATCAGCCCCAGCATTTT
CASSAGHNSNQPQHF
>TRBJ1-3|TRBD1|-|TRBV10-2
TGCGCCAGCACTTCAGGGGGTAATGGAAACACCATATATTTT
CASTSGGNGNTIYF
>TRBJ1-6|-|-|TRBV6-6
TGTGCCAGCATCCCATCTTCCGGCTCCTATAATTCACCCCTCCACTTT
CASIPSSGSYNSPLHF
>TRBJ1-2|-|-|TRBV6-5
TGTGCCACCGGGCGGGGTGGCTACACCTTC
CATGRGGYTF
>TRBJ1-3|-|-|TRBV7-9
TGTGCCAGCAGCTTATGGAGGGTGGACGGAAACACCATATATTTT
CASSLWRVDGNTIYF
>TRBJ1-3|-|-|TRBV5-1
TGCGCCAGTTCAGCCGGGGGGCTCTCTGGAAACACCATATATTTT
CASSAGGLSGNTIYF
>TRBJ1-1|-|-|TRBV7-9
TGTGCCAGCAGTGGACGGACAAACACTGAAGCTTTCTTT
CASSGRTNTEAFF
>TRBJ1-1|TRBD1|-|TRBV25-1
TGTGCCAGCAGTGGCACAGGGGGAGCTGAAGCTTTCTTT
CASSGTGGAEAFF
>TRBJ2-5|TRBD1|-|TRBV7-7
TGTGCTAGCAGCGCCGGGCGGGGACAGGGGTACCAAGAGACCCAGTACTTC
CASSAGRGQGYQETQYF
>TRBJ2-1|-|-|TRBV19
TGTGCCAGTAGTATTGGAGGGGTGGCCGTCCGTGTGCAGTTCTTC
CASSIGGVAVRVQFF
>TRBJ2-6|TRBD1|-|TRBV19
TGTGCCAGTAGTCCAACCGGGACAGTGACCTCTGGGGCCAACGTCCTGACTTTC
CASSPTGTVTSGANVLTF
>TRBJ1-6|TRBD1|-|TRBV4-1
TGCGCCAGCAGCCAAGATCGTCCCACACAGGGGTATAATTCACCCCTCCACTTT
CASSQDRPTQGYNSPLHF
>TRBJ1-2|TRBD1|-|TRBV29-1
TGCAGCGTCAACAGGGGAGGTGGCTACACCTTC
CSVNRGGGYTF
>TRBJ2-1|TRBD2|-|TRBV12-3/TRBV12-4
TGTGCCAGCACCCCGGGAGGGGCCGTTCAGTTCTTC
CASTPGGAVQFF
>TRBJ1-4|-|-|TRBV5-1
TGCGCCAGCAGCTTGATTCTGGGGCCGAATGAAAAACTGTTTTTT
CASSLILGPNEKLFF
>TRBJ1-6|TRBD1|-|TRBV5-1
TGCGCCAGCAGCCTAGCAGGGGGGTCACCCCTCCACTTT
CASSLAGGSPLHF